This T cell receptor (beta chain) was observed in a study of OX40 agonist ivuxolimab in advanced cancers. V lost 2 bases, J lost 3 bases, and 11 bases lay in between. This CDR3 is built from 14 residues. The germline V gene has CDR1 MDHEN and CDR2 SYDVKM. This clone appeared a few times. Sequencing was performed with immunoSEQ multiplex PCR; in TCRdb, only in-frame clones are kept and a portion is missing. The table lists some 83,000 clones, 80% to 90% of them singletons. This sequence originates from an adult with an advanced solid tumor such as melanoma, head and neck, liver or kidney cancer. The specimen was CD4+ or CD8+ T cells sorted from blood, collected in a trial of the OX40 agonist ivuxolimab. This chain uses TRBV28 with TRBJ2-7; D call uncertain. CDR3 protein: CASSLRPTVYEQYF. For the CDR3, the DNA is TGTGCCAGCAGTTTACGCCCTACGGTCTACGAGCAGTACTTC.